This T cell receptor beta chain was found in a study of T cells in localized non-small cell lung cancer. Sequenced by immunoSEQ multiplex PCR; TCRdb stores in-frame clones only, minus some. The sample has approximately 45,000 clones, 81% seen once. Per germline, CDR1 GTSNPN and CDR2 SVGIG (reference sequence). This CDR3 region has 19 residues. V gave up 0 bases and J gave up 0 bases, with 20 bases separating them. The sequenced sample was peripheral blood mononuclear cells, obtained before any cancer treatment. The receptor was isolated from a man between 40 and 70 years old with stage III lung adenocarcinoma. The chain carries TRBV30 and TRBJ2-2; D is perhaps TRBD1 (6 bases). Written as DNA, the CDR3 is TGTGCCTGGAGTGTAGGACAGCCCATCATGCTCGCGAACACCGGGGAGCTGTTTTTT. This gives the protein CAWSVGQPIMLANTGELFF.